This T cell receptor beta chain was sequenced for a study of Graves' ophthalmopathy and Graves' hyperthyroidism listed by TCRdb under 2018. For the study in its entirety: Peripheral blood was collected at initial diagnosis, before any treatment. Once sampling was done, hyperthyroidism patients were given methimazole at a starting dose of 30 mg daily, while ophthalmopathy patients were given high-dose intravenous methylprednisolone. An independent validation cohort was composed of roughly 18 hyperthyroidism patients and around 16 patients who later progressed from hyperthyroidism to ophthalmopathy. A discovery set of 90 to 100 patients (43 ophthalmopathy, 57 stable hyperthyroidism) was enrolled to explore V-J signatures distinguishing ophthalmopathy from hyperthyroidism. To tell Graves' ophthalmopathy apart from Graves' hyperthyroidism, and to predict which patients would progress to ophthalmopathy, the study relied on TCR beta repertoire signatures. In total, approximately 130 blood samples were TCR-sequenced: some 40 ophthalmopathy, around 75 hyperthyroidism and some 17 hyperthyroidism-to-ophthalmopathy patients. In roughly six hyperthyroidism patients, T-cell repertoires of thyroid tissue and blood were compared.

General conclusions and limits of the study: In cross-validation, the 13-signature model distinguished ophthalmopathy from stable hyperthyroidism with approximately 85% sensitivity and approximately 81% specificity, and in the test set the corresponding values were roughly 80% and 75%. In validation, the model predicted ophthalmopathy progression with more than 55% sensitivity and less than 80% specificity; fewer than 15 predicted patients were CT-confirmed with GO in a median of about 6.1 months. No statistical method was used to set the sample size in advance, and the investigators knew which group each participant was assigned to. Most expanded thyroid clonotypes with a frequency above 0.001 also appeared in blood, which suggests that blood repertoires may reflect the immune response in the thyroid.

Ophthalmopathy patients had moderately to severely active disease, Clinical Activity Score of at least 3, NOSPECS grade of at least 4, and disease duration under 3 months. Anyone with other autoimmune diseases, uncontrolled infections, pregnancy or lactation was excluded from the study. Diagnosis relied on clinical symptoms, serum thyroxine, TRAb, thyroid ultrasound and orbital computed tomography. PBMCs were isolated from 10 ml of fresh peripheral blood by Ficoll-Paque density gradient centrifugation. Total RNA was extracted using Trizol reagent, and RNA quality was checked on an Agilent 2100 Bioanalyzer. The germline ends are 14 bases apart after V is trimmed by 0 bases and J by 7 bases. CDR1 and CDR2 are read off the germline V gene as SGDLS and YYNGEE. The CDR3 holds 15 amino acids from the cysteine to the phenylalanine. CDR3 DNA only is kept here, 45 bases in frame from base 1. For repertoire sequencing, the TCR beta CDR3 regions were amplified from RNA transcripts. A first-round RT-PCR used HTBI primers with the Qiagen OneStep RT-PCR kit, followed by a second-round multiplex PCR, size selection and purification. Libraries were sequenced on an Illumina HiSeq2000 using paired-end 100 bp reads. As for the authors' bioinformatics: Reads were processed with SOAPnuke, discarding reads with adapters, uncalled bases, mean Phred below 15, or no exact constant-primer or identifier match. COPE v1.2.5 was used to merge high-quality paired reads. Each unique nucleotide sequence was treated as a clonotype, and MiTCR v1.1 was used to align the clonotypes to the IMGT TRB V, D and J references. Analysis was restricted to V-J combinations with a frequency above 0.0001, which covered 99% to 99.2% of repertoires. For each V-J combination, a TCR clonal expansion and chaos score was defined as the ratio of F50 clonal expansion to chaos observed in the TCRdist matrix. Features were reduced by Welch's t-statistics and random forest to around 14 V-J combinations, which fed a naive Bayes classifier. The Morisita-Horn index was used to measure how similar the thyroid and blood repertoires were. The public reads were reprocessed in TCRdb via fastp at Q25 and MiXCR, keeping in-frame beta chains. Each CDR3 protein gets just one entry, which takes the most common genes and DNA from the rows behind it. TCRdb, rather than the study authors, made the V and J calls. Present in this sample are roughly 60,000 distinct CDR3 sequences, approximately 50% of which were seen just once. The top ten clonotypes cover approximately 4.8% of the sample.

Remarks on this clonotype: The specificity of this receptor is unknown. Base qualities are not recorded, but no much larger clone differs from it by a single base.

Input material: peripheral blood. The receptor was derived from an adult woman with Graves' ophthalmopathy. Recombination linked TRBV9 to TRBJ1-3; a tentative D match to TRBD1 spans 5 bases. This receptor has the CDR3 CASSVALSGANTIYF. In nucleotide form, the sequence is TGTGCCAGCAGCGTAGCCCTCTCTGGGGCCAACACCATATATTTT.